This T cell receptor beta chain comes out of a study of response to subunit inactivated influenza vaccine. Via MiXCR, TCRdb re-called the RT-PCR reads, giving one row per CDR3 protein. The sample yields 250,000 to 350,000 distinct CDR3 sequences, around 20% seen once. Notes on this clonotype: Its antigen is currently unknown.

Study-wide findings and caveats: The authors proposed limited new T cell recruitment per seasonal influenza vaccination.

Germline V gene sequence: CDR1 SGHRS, CDR2 YFSETQ. The CDR3 is made up of 13 amino acids. The V and J ends lost 4 bases and 3 bases respectively, with 9 bases between them. The sequence was collected from a man between 50 and 75 years old who received an inactivated influenza vaccine. Specimen: PBMCs from blood, collected about 20 months after vaccination. V and J are TRBV5-1 and TRBJ2-3; tentative D call: TRBD2 (6 bases). The CDR3 protein is CASSQGLTDTQYF. The CDR3 bases are TGCGCCAGCAGCCAGGGACTTACAGATACGCAGTATTTT.